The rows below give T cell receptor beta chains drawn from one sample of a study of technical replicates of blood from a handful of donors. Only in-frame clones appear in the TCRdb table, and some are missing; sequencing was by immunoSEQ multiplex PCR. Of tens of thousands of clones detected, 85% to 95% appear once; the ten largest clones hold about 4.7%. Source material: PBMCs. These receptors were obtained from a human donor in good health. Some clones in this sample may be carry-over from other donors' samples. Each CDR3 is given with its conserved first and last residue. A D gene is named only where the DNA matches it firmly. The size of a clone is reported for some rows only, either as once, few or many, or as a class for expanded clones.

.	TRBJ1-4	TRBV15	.	TGTGCCACCAGCAGCCAGGGGCGGGTAGGTGAAAAACTGTTTTTT	CATSSQGRVGEKLFF
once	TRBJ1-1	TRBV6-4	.	TGTGCCAGCAGGACGACAGTGAACACTGAAGCTTTCTTT	CASRTTVNTEAFF
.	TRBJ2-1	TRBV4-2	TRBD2	TGTGCCAGCAGCCCACCTCGCAGCGGGAGTGTCAATGAGCAGTTCTTC	CASSPPRSGSVNEQFF
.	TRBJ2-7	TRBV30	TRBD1	TGTGCCTGGAGAAAGGGACAGGGGGCAAGGGAGCAGTACTTC	CAWRKGQGAREQYF
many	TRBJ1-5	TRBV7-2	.	TGTGCCAGCAGCTCGAGCGTGGAAAGCAATCAGCCCCAGCATTTT	CASSSSVESNQPQHF
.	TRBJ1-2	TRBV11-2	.	TGTGCCAGCAGCTTATCCAGAACTAACTATGGCTACACCTTC	CASSLSRTNYGYTF
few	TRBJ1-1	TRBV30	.	TGTGCCTGGAGTGGCAAGCCAGGGAACACTGAAGCTTTCTTT	CAWSGKPGNTEAFF
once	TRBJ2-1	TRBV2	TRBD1	TGTGCCAGCACCGTGGACAGGGCAAGGGATGAGCAGTTCTTC	CASTVDRARDEQFF
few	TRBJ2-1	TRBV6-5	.	TGTGCCAGCAGGATGACTAGTGCCTCCTACAATGAGCAGTTCTTC	CASRMTSASYNEQFF
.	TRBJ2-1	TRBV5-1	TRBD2	TGCGCCAGCAGCTGGACTAGCGGTGGGACGGCTGAGCAGTTCTTC	CASSWTSGGTAEQFF
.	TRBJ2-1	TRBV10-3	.	TGTGCCATCAGTGACAGCGGTTCCTACAATGAGCAGTTCTTC	CAISDSGSYNEQFF
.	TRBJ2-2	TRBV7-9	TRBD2	TGTGCCAGCAGCTTAGTTGGACTAGCATCCGGGGAGCTGTTTTTT	CASSLVGLASGELFF
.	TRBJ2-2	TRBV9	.	TGTGCCAGCAGCGTACCGGTTACGGCCGGGGAGCTGTTTTTT	CASSVPVTAGELFF
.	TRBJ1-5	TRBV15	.	TGTGCCACCAGCAGAGACAGCGATAGCAATCAGCCCCAGCATTTT	CATSRDSDSNQPQHF
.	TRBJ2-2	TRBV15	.	TGTGCCACCACCCTTTTGGGCCAGACCGGGGAGCTGTTTTTT	CATTLLGQTGELFF
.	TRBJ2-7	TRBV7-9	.	TGTGCCAGCAGCGAAGATACATACGAGCAGTACTTC	CASSEDTYEQYF
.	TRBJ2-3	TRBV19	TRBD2	TGTGCCAGTAGTATAGAGTCTAGCGGGAGGCCTTATACGCAGTATTTT	CASSIESSGRPYTQYF
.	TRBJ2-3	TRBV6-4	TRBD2	TGTGCCAGCAGTCCCCCCCTAGCGGGGGAGTTTACAGATACGCAGTATTTT	CASSPPLAGEFTDTQYF
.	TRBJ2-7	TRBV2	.	TGTGCCAGCAGTGGCCGAAGGGGTAGGACCTACGAGCAGTACTTC	CASSGRRGRTYEQYF
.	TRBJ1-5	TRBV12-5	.	TGTGCTAGTGCCCTCGGCGGGGGCCAGCCCCAGCATTTT	CASALGGGQPQHF
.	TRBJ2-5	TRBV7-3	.	TGTGCCAGCAGCTTACTGGCTGCAGGGGAGGGAGAGACCCAGTACTTC	CASSLLAAGEGETQYF
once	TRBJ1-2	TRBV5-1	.	TGCGCCAGCAGCTTAGAGGTGCGCTATGGCTACACCTTC	CASSLEVRYGYTF
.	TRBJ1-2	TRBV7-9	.	TGTGCCAGCGAGCGGTATTCCCCCCCTCTGGGCTACACCTTC	CASERYSPPLGYTF
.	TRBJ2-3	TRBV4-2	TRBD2	TGTGCCAGCAGCCAAACATTAGCGGGGGGAACAGATACGCAGTATTTT	CASSQTLAGGTDTQYF
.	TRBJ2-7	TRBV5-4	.	TGTGCCAGCTCTTCGGGAAATTCCTACGAGCAGTACTTC	CASSSGNSYEQYF
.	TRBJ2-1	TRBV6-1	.	TGTGCCAGCAGTGAAGTCAGGCCCTCTGCGCAGTTCTTC	CASSEVRPSAQFF
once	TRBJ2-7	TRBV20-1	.	TGCAGTGCTAGAGCGGGGTGGGAGCAGTACTTC	CSARAGWEQYF
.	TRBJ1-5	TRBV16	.	TGTGCCAGCAGCACAGGGAATAGCAATCAGCCCCAGCATTTT	CASSTGNSNQPQHF
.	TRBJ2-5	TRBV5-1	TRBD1	TGCGCCAGCAGCGGACAGGGGTACCAAGAGACCCAGTACTTC	CASSGQGYQETQYF
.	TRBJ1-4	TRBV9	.	TGTGCCAGCAGCGAGCTGACAGGACTGGATGAAAAACTGTTTTTT	CASSELTGLDEKLFF
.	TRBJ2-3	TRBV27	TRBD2	TGTGCCAGCCAAGCGGGGGGGAACACAGATACGCAGTATTTT	CASQAGGNTDTQYF
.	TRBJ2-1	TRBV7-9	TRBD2	TGTGCCAGCAGCCCCCTCGGGCGGGAGGGCCGGGATGAGCAGTTCTTC	CASSPLGREGRDEQFF
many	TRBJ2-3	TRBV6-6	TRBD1	TGTGCCAGCAGTCCAGGGACAGGGGGCTTGGATACGCAGTATTTT	CASSPGTGGLDTQYF
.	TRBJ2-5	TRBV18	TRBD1	TGTGCCAGCTCATCGACAGGGGGTATGGAGACCCAGTACTTC	CASSSTGGMETQYF
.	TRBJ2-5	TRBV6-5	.	TGTGCCAGCAGTTACAGCAGGCCACGGGAGACCCAGTACTTC	CASSYSRPRETQYF
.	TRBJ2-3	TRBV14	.	TGTGCCAGCAGCCAAGATTGGAGATCTGCGCAGTATTTT	CASSQDWRSAQYF
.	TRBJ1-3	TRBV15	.	TGTGCCACCAGCAGAGTATTCTCTGGGACTCGAGGTTCTGGAAACACCATATATTTT	CATSRVFSGTRGSGNTIYF
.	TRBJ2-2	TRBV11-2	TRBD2	TGTGCCAGCATACCTAGCGGGAACACCGGGGAGCTGTTTTTT	CASIPSGNTGELFF
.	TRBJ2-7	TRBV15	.	TGTGCCACCAGCAGAGACGGCTCCTACGAGCAGTACTTC	CATSRDGSYEQYF
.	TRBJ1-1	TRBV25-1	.	TGTGCCAGCAGTGACTTATACGGCGGGACTGAAGCTTTCTTT	CASSDLYGGTEAFF
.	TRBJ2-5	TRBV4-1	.	TGCGCCAGCAGCCAAGCGGCTAGTTATGAGACCCAGTACTTC	CASSQAASYETQYF
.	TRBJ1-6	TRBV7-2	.	TGTGCCAGCAGCTTAGACGGGGGATCCAATTCACCCCTCCACTTT	CASSLDGGSNSPLHF
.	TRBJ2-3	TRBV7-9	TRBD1	TGTGCCAGCAGCTCATACGGACAGGAGCCTGTAGATACGCAGTATTTT	CASSSYGQEPVDTQYF
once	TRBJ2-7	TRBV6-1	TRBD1	TGTGCCACCCATGGACAGGGCAACTACGAGCAGTACTTC	CATHGQGNYEQYF
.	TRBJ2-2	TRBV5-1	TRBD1	TGCGCCAGCTCCCGGGACAGAATTTTTGCCGGGGAGCTGTTTTTT	CASSRDRIFAGELFF
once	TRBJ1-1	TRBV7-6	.	TGTGCCAGCAGCCGCGGACAGATCACTGAAGCTTTCTTT	CASSRGQITEAFF
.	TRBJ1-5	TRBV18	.	TGTGCCAGCTCACAGTTTCAGAATCAGCCCCAGCATTTT	CASSQFQNQPQHF
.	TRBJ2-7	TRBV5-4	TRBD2	TGTGCCAGCAGCTTCTTATTAGCGGGAGACGAGCAGTACTTC	CASSFLLAGDEQYF
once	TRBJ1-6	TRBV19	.	TGTGCCAGTAGTTGGGGCGCCTCCTATAATTCACCCCTCCACTTT	CASSWGASYNSPLHF
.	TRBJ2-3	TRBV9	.	TGTGCCAGCAGCGTTTCTCAGGGGGGTGGCACAGATACGCAGTATTTT	CASSVSQGGGTDTQYF
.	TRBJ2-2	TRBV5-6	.	TGTGCCAGCAGCTTGGCGACACCCTTCACCGGGGAGCTGTTTTTT	CASSLATPFTGELFF
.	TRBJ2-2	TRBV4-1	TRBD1	TGCGCCAGCAGCCAACCCCGGGACAGGGTAACGACCGGGGAGCTGTTTTTT	CASSQPRDRVTTGELFF
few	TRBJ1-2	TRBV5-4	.	TGTGCCAGCAGCTTGGGTATTACGGTGAACTATGGCTACACCTTC	CASSLGITVNYGYTF
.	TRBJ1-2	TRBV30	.	TGTGCCTGGAGTTCAGTTGGCTACACCTTC	CAWSSVGYTF
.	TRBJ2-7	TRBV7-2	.	TGTGCCAGCAGCTTAGAGCTTGGGGGGATTAGTCTGAGGAGTCACGAGCAGTACTTC	CASSLELGGISLRSHEQYF
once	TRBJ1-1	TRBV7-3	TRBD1	TGTGCCAGCAGCTTAAATCTGGGACAGGGGGCCGGGGACACTGAAGCTTTCTTT	CASSLNLGQGAGDTEAFF
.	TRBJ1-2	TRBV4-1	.	TGCGCCAGCAGCCAAGATCATACAGCTAACTATGGCTACACCTTC	CASSQDHTANYGYTF
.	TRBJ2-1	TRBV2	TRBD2	TGTGCCAGCAGTGAAGCTGGACTAGCGAACAGTGAGCAGTTCTTC	CASSEAGLANSEQFF
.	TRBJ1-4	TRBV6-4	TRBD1	TGTGCCAGCAGATTCGACAGGGACGAGTCTAATGAAAAACTGTTTTTT	CASRFDRDESNEKLFF